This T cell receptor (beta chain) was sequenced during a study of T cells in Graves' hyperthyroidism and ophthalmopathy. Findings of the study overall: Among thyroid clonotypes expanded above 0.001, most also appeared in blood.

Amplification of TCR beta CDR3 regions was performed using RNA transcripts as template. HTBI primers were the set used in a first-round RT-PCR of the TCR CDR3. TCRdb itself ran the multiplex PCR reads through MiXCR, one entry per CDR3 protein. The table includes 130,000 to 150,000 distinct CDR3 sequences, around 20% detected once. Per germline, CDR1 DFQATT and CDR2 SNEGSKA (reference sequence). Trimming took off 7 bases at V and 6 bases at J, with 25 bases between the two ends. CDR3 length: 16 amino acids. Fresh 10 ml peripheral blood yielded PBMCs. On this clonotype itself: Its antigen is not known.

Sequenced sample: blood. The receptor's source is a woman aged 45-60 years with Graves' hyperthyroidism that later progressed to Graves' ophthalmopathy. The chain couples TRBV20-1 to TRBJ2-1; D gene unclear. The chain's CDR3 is CSVPSLLMLSSNEQFF. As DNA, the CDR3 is TGCAGTGTACCCTCGTTATTGATGCTAAGTTCCAATGAGCAGTTCTTC.